The T cell receptor beta chain under discussion was sequenced for a study of T cell responses to AZD1222 COVID-19 vaccine. Background on the study: Second-dose groups at about 4 or about 12 weeks were pooled.

Assay used: immunoSEQ multiplex PCR; TCRdb lists only in-frame clones, some missing. The sample lists around 100,000 clones, around 82% occurring once. V was trimmed by 6 bases and J by 4 bases, leaving 10 bases between them. There are 13 residues in the CDR3. This clone was recorded a few times. The antigen is unknown. Study-wide results and limits: It was only a handful of AZD1222 recipients who were seropositive at baseline.

The source was peripheral blood, collected on day 0 of AZD1222 vaccination. The clonotype was recovered from an adult in good health. The chain recombines TRBV12-3 or TRBV12-4 with TRBJ1-5, with a possible D match to TRBD1 (5 bases). In nucleotides, the CDR3 is TGTGCCAGCAGCCCGACAGCGAATCAGCCCCAGCATTTT. Protein sequence: CASSPTANQPQHF.